The source of this T cell receptor beta chain is a study of T cell responses to AZD1222 COVID-19 vaccine. Study-wide results and limits: White British ancestry dominated among donors, who included more females, and clonal diversity was possibly underestimated. With two AZD1222 doses given, Spike-specific TCR breadth and depth both rose.

A word on this clone: Its specificity is unknown.

The germline V gene has CDR1 LNHDA and CDR2 SQIVND (reference sequence). This CDR3 has 17 residues. V lost 2 bases to trimming and J lost 0 bases, with 14 bases between them. Profiling relied on immunoSEQ multiplex PCR, and the TCRdb table lists in-frame clones only, not all of them. Of 95,000 to 100,000 clones listed, about 89% were seen once; the top ten hold approximately 9%. The chain carries TRBV19 and TRBJ2-4; D may correspond to TRBD1 or TRBD2 (6 bases each). The sequence was collected from an adult who received the AZD1222 COVID-19 vaccine. The material was peripheral blood, obtained 28 days after the second AZD1222 dose. In nucleotides, the CDR3 is TGTGCCAGTAGTATATTCGGGGGACAATTAGCCAAAAACATTCAGTACTTC. Amino acids: CASSIFGGQLAKNIQYF. Combining the CDR3 with reference TRBV19 and TRBJ2-4 gives the whole variable domain DGGITQSPKYLFRKEGQNVTLSCEQNLNHDAMYWYRQDPGQGLRLIYYSQIVNDFQKGDIAEGYSVSREKKESFPLTVTSAQKNPTAFYLCASSIFGGQLAKNIQYFGAGTRLSVL.